These 9 T cell receptor beta chains originate from one sample sequenced in a study of neurological immune-mediated disorders (dated by TCRdb to the late 2010s). Library generation was performed with 5' RACE. Sequencing used an Illumina HiSeq 2500. TCRdb passed the public sequencing reads through fastp at Q25 and MiXCR, retaining productive beta sequences. Rows are combined by CDR3 protein, so each entry shows the most common genes and DNA. For this sample there are roughly 60,000 distinct CDR3 sequences; roughly 2.5% appear just once. The biggest ten clones account for 2.5% to 3.5% of the sample. Sequenced sample: PBMCs. These receptors all stem from a man in his fifties or sixties with multiple sclerosis.

This clonotype was recorded many times. The chain uses TRBV7-2 and TRBJ2-7; D remains unclear. Trimming cost V 1 base and J 7 bases, with 11 bases left between them. Germline V CDR1 and CDR2: SGHTA, FQGNSA. The CDR3 is 13 amino acids. The CDR3 DNA follows: TGTGCCAGCAGCTTAGTAGGGAATCGGGAGCAGTACTTC. Translating it yields CASSLVGNREQYF.

The sample holds many counts of this clonotype. The chain recombines TRBV4-1 with TRBJ1-2, with no clear D. V lost 1 base and J lost 0, with 12 bases in between. CDR1 is MGHRA and CDR2 is YSYEKL in the germline V gene. This CDR3 spans 16 amino acids. The CDR3 region is CASSQGPTATNYGYTF. DNA of the CDR3: TGCGCCAGCAGCCAAGGCCCCACGGCAACTAACTATGGCTACACCTTC.

There are many counts of this clonotype. The CDR3 loop reads CAISESSASGGNTIYF. The CDR3 nucleotides read TGTGCCATCAGTGAGTCGAGTGCGTCTGGTGGAAACACCATATATTTT. The V call is TRBV10-3, the J call TRBJ1-3; D unclear. The V gene lost 0 bases and the J gene lost 3 bases, with 12 bases spanning the gap. CDR1 is ENHRY, CDR2 SYGVKD, per germline. The CDR3 consists of 16 residues.

This clonotype came up many times. This chain connects TRBV12-3 or TRBV12-4 to TRBJ2-2; D is perhaps TRBD1 (6 bases). The germline V and J ends were trimmed by 3 bases and 2 bases, with 7 bases remaining between them. The CDR3 loop spans 14 amino acids. The CDR3: CASSLDRNTGELFF. CDR3 DNA sequence: TGTGCCAGCAGTTTGGACAGAAACACCGGGGAGCTGTTTTTT.

With respect to this clonotype: The conserved phenylalanine or tryptophan is not found at the CDR3 terminus, so this likely reflects a read error. The V gene is TRBV4-2, the J gene TRBJ1-4; the match to TRBD1 covers 9 bases. This CDR3 has 17 amino acids. CDR1 is LGHNA, CDR2 YNFKEQ, per germline. J gave up 7 bases and V 0 bases, and 9 bases lay outside the gene matches. CDR3 nucleotides: TGTGCCAGCAGCCAAGATCTGGACAGGGGCGGGGGTGAAAAACTGTTTATT. Translating it yields CASSQDLDRGGGEKLFI.

This clonotype was counted at least ten times. The chain employs TRBV20-1 and TRBJ1-1; no reliable D call. CDR3 length equals 13 residues. V dropped 5 bases and J dropped 8 bases, with 18 bases sitting between them. Looked up from germline, CDR1 is DFQATT and CDR2 is SNEGSKA (reference sequence). The CDR3: CSAPGGGLKEAFF. In DNA, the CDR3 is TGCAGTGCTCCCGGCGGCGGCCTAAAGGAAGCTTTCTTT.

This clonotype was seen repeatedly, ten times or more. V and J are TRBV7-9 and TRBJ2-7; weak D call: TRBD2 (5 bases). This CDR3 comprises 14 residues. Germline CDR1 SEHNR, CDR2 FQNEAQ (reference sequence). Trimming removed 0 bases from V and 3 bases from J, with 9 bases in between. The CDR3 sequence: CASSLARGYYEQYF. CDR3 coding DNA: TGTGCCAGCAGCTTAGCTCGAGGGTACTACGAGCAGTACTTC.

This clonotype was seen ten or more times. The chain couples TRBV29-1 to TRBJ1-2, with D perhaps matching TRBD1 (5 bases). The CDR3 spans 13 residues. CDR1 is SQVTM and CDR2 is ANQGSEA in the germline V gene. The V end lost 5 bases, the J end lost 6 bases, and 16 bases lay between the germline ends. The CDR3 nucleotides read TGCAGCGTTTTACGGGACGCGGGCCATGGCTACACCTTC. This translates into CSVLRDAGHGYTF.

This clonotype was seen at least ten times. The chain uses TRBV5-1 and TRBJ2-1; 8 bases map to TRBD2. The trim removed 0 bases at V and 6 bases at J, leaving 2 bases unmatched. CDR3 size: 14 residues. The germline V gene encodes CDR1 SGHRS and CDR2 YFSETQ. The CDR3 is CASSLGGGINEQFF. The CDR3 DNA reads TGCGCCAGCAGCTTGGGCGGGGGGATCAATGAGCAGTTCTTC.